Reported below is one T cell receptor (beta chain). Its target antigen remains unknown. The sample holds no much larger clone one base away, and base qualities are not on file. RNA was extracted using the RNeasy kit, and roughly 0.5 to 1 ug of the RNA was reverse transcribed with random hexamers. TCR beta CDR3 regions were amplified with the immunoSEQ multiplex PCR assay covering 54 Vbeta and 13 Jbeta segments. PCR amplification bias was corrected by using a synthetic template baseline for primer optimization and computational correction. The original pipeline was this. Reads were annotated to V, D and J genes according to IMGT and were analyzed with immunoSEQ Analyzer, with only productive sequences retained. Clonality was computed as one minus Shannon entropy normalized by log2 of the number of productive unique sequences. For each patient and control, public and private clones were evaluated among the 100 most prevalent clones. Clones were defined as Susac-specific when absent from the healthy and MS cohorts, from about 1,100 published viral clones and from other ImmuneACCESS disease sequences. TCRdb trimmed the raw reads at Q25, called clones with MiXCR and kept productive beta chains. A single entry per CDR3 protein holds the most common genes and DNA from its merged rows. TCRdb, rather than the study authors, made the V and J calls. In all, the sample holds approximately 160,000 distinct CDR3 sequences, and 95% to 96% of those were seen once. The ten largest clones add up to around 0.12% of the sample.

The record originates from a study of CD8 T cells in Susac syndrome (dated by TCRdb to the late 2010s). Background on the whole study: Among the Susac syndrome patients who were sequenced, clinically active disease was present in more than five and clinical remission was observed in fewer than 10. At blood withdrawal, Susac syndrome patients were therapy-naive, treated with corticosteroids (with IVIg additionally given to some), or treated with IVIg alone. Repertoire sequencing was used to test whether CD8+ T cell activation and differentiation in Susac syndrome was antigen driven. What the study reported, not specific to this receptor: The number of individuals in the TCR sequencing and HLA analysis was acknowledged as relatively small. No clonal expansion was detected in the CD4+ T cell repertoire of Susac syndrome patients.

For CDR1 and CDR2, the germline V gene lists SGHRS and YFSETQ. V is cut by 0 bases and J by 9 bases, and the space between the germline ends is 16 bases. The CDR3, cysteine through phenylalanine, is 15 amino acids long. Only the CDR3 DNA is retained, 45 bases long and in frame from the first base. Peripheral blood CD8+ and CD4+ T cells from healthy donors, Susac syndrome patients and multiple sclerosis patients were profiled using high-throughput TCR beta sequencing. Susac syndrome patients met recently defined diagnostic criteria for definite or probable disease. CD8+ TEMRA cells were enriched by FACS, while bulk CD8+ and CD4+ T cells were purified by magnetic negative isolation. Blood was drawn into EDTA tubes, processed within 24 hours, and PBMCs were isolated by density gradient centrifugation. PBMCs intended for TCR sequencing were cryopreserved in liquid nitrogen and thawed later in a water bath at 37 degrees C. The sorted or isolated CD4+, CD8+ and CD8+ TEMRA cells had a purity of 90% or higher.

The sequenced sample consisted of CD4+ T cells from PBMCs. This chain joins TRBV5-1 to TRBJ2-1, with no confidently assigned D gene. This TCR came from a human donor with Susac syndrome. The CDR3 is CASSLGTAGGGEQFF. In nucleotide form, the sequence is TGCGCCAGCAGCTTGGGGACGGCTGGTGGTGGTGAGCAGTTCTTC.